These 8 T cell receptor beta chains came from one sample sequenced in a study of blood T cell repertoires in COVID-19. Sequencing used immunoSEQ multiplex PCR; TCRdb keeps in-frame clones, though not all of them. The repertoire holds 74,000 or so clones, with roughly nine tenths as singletons. The sequenced sample was peripheral blood. The receptors were sampled from a man over 45 with active COVID-19.

The chain has TRBV29-1 and TRBJ1-1, with D possibly TRBD1 on 5 matching bases. CDR3 length: 13 residues. V was shortened by 2 bases and J by 2 bases, with 9 bases between the two germline ends. CDR1 is SQVTM and CDR2 is ANQGSEA in the germline V gene. CDR3 nucleotide sequence: TGCAGCGTTGAAAACAGGCTTAACACTGAAGCTTTCTTT. This sequence encodes CSVENRLNTEAFF.

The J gene is TRBJ2-6, the V gene TRBV5-6; D not certain. The CDR3 is 14 amino acids. CDR1 SGHDT and CDR2 YYEEEE come from the germline V gene. The V gene lost 1 base and the J gene lost 1 base, with 3 bases spanning the gap. Here the CDR3 DNA reads TGTGCCAGCAGCTTGTATTCTGGGGCCAACGTCCTGACTTTC. Amino acids: CASSLYSGANVLTF.

V and J are TRBV5-6 and TRBJ2-5, with 7 bases fitting TRBD1. The J segment lost 1 base and the V segment lost 3 bases, leaving 6 bases of the junction unmatched. Germline CDR1 SGHDT, CDR2 YYEEEE. The CDR3 sequence is 15 residues long. The CDR3 region is CASSWLTGPQETQYF. The CDR3 coding sequence is TGTGCCAGCAGCTGGCTGACAGGGCCCCAAGAGACCCAGTACTTC.

V usage is TRBV7-8 and J usage is TRBJ1-1; TRBD1 is a possible D gene (5 bases). The V end was cut by 4 bases, the J end by 7 bases, with 16 bases between. Germline loops: CDR1 SGHVS, CDR2 FQNEAQ. This CDR3 has 14 residues. The CDR3 nucleotides read TGTGCCAGCAGCTCACGATTTGACAGACATGAAGCTTTCTTT. Protein sequence: CASSSRFDRHEAFF.

The chain carries TRBV4-3 and TRBJ2-1, with unresolved D. The CDR3 runs 12 residues. Trimming took 4 bases from V and 7 from J, leaving 8 bases between them. The germline gives CDR1 LGHNA, CDR2 YSLEER. The DNA of the CDR3 is TGCGCCAGCAGCCGCGCGACTAATGAGCAGTTCTTC. Translation: CASSRATNEQFF.

The V call is TRBV12-3 or TRBV12-4, the J call TRBJ1-2; 10 bases are a match to TRBD1. Losses at the gene ends were 7 bases for V and 8 bases for J; bases not matched to a gene: 7. The CDR3 has 13 residues. The DNA for the CDR3 is TGTGCCAGCACCCCAGACAGGGGGCACGGCTACACCTTC. The encoded protein is CASTPDRGHGYTF.

The V and J genes are TRBV7-8 and TRBJ2-1, with D perhaps matching TRBD2 (7 bases). The CDR3 is made up of 16 amino acids. V lost 8 bases to trimming and J lost 0 bases, with 17 bases between them. Germline V CDR1 and CDR2: SGHVS, FQNEAQ. The CDR3 DNA sequence: TGTGCCAGCCGGACGGTGGCGGGGGCCTCCTACAATGAGCAGTTCTTC. As protein: CASRTVAGASYNEQFF.

This clone was detected only once. This rearrangement joins TRBV5-4 to TRBJ2-2; 12 bases map to TRBD1. V was pared by 3 bases and J by 5 bases, with 5 bases of the junction left unmatched. The CDR3 is 16 amino acids. Germline CDR1 reads SGHNT; CDR2 reads YYREEE (reference sequence). CDR3 sequence (DNA): TGTGCCAGCAGCTCGGGGACAGGGGGCGCAACCGGGGAGCTGTTTTTT. This codes for CASSSGTGGATGELFF.